This T cell receptor (beta chain) was profiled in a study of blood T cells in healthy people across ages. This CDR3 spans 13 amino acids. Trimming removed 0 bases at V and 5 bases at J, with 5 bases between. Germline CDR1 reads LGHNA; CDR2 reads YNFKEQ. A second roughly 7 to 12 cycle PCR used barcoded and J-beta primers. Each of the cDNA molecules was tagged by a template-switch adaptor with 12 random nucleotides. Every sample gave at least 2.5 million paired-end reads containing CDR3. TCRdb called the 5' RACE reads again in MiXCR, with one record for every CDR3 protein. The table lists roughly 1,800,000 distinct CDR3 sequences, around 50% of them singletons. Comment on this clonotype: Its antigen remains unknown.

Study-wide results and caveats: The percentage of naive T cells correlated strongly with TCR beta diversity.

The sequencing sample was made of blood. This receptor was taken from a woman in her thirties or forties in good health. V gene TRBV4-2 combines with J gene TRBJ1-5; unclear D gene. CDR3 sequence (DNA): TGTGCCAGCAGCCAAGAGGGCTATCAGCCCCAGCATTTT. This sequence encodes CASSQEGYQPQHF.